The clone carrying this TCR beta chain came up a few times. CDR1 and CDR2 from the germline V gene are DFQATT and SNEGSKA (reference sequence). There are 17 residues in the CDR3. V trimming: 3 bases; J trimming: 4 bases; junction bases outside the gene matches: 12. This record comes from a study of blood T cells in healthy people across ages. Combining a sample-barcoded 5' primer with a J-beta primer mix, a second PCR ran for roughly 7 to 11 cycles. Using its own MiXCR run on the 5' RACE reads, TCRdb lists one record per CDR3 protein. This sample has approximately 1.5 million distinct CDR3 sequences, with about 35% found just once.

The sample consisted of blood. The chain carries TRBV20-1 and TRBJ2-6; 7 nucleotides match TRBD2. The receptor comes from a woman aged 25 to 39 in good health. The CDR3 nucleotides are TGCAGTGCTAGCGGCCTAGCGGAGCGAAGGGGGGCCAACGTCCTGACTTTC. This translates into CSASGLAERRGANVLTF.